The 22 T cell receptor beta chains presented below share a single source sample, sequenced in a study of OX40 agonist ivuxolimab in advanced cancers. Measured with immunoSEQ multiplex PCR; TCRdb has only the in-frame clones, and not every one. The profile shows roughly 83,000 clones, about four fifths of them singletons. The sample in question was CD4+ or CD8+ T cells sorted from blood, obtained in a trial of the OX40 agonist ivuxolimab. The receptor set was obtained from an adult with an advanced solid tumor such as melanoma, head and neck, liver or kidney cancer.

This clone was detected only a few times. This chain connects TRBV30 to TRBJ1-1, with D possibly being TRBD1 (5 bases). Germline loops: CDR1 GTSNPN, CDR2 SVGIG (reference sequence). Trimming stripped 0 bases from V and 3 bases from J, with 8 bases between. This CDR3 is 13 amino acids long. The CDR3 nucleotides read TGTGCCTGGAGTGTACGGGGGTACACTGAAGCTTTCTTT. Encoded protein: CAWSVRGYTEAFF.

The CDR3 sequence: CASSPIAPGANEQFF. The CDR3 bases are TGCGCCAGCAGCCCCATAGCCCCCGGGGCCAATGAGCAGTTCTTC. V is TRBV5-1 and J is TRBJ2-1, with D tentatively TRBD1 or TRBD2 (5 bases each). The CDR3 runs 15 residues. V dropped 4 bases and J dropped 6 bases, with 17 bases sitting between them. The germline CDR1 and CDR2 sequences are SGHRS and YFSETQ.

V usage is TRBV2 and J usage is TRBJ1-3; D not certain. The V end lost 1 base, the J end lost 0 bases, and 13 bases lay between the germline ends. The germline V gene encodes CDR1 SNHLY and CDR2 FYNNEI. The CDR3 length is 17 residues. CDR3 sequence (DNA): TGTGCCAGCAGTGAAGGGGGTACCTTCCTCTCTGGAAACACCATATATTTT. Translated: CASSEGGTFLSGNTIYF.

V is TRBV5-1 and J is TRBJ1-4; 9 positions agree with TRBD1. V trimming: 4 bases; J trimming: 6 bases; junction bases outside the gene matches: 4. This CDR3 spans 14 amino acids. In germline, CDR1 is SGHRS, CDR2 YFSETQ. As DNA, the CDR3 is TGCGCCAGCAGCCTGGGACAGGGATATGAAAAACTGTTTTTT. This encodes CASSLGQGYEKLFF.

This clone appeared a few times. This chain's CDR3 is CASSPQGGSYNEQFF. The CDR3 DNA reads as TGTGCCAGCAGTCCCCAGGGGGGATCCTACAATGAGCAGTTCTTC. The chain joins TRBV13 to TRBJ2-1; D is possibly TRBD1 (7 bases). The CDR3 extends over 15 amino acids. CDR1 and CDR2 from the germline V gene are PRHDT and FYEKMQ (reference sequence). Trimming removed 6 bases at V and 1 base at J, with 13 bases between.

A single count supports this clone. The chain employs TRBV21-1 and TRBJ1-2. TRBV21-1 is a listed pseudogene. The CDR3 has 12 amino acids. The CDR3 DNA reads as TGTGCCAGTTTCCTGACCCATTATGGCTACACCTTC. Residues: CASFLTHYGYTF.

This sequence joins TRBV7-9 and TRBJ2-7; D gene uncertain. The CDR3 sequence is 11 residues long. Trimming removed 3 bases from V and 0 bases from J, with 0 bases in between. In germline, CDR1 is SEHNR, CDR2 FQNEAQ (reference sequence). CDR3 residues: CASSFSYEQYF. The CDR3 DNA reads as TGTGCCAGCAGCTTCTCCTACGAGCAGTACTTC.

This clone appeared a single time. V and J are TRBV11-3 and TRBJ2-5, with D possibly being TRBD1 or TRBD2 (6 bases each). The closer fit of TRBJ2-7 to the DNA end suggests the J call may be wrong. CDR1 is SGHNT, CDR2 YENEEA, per germline. The length of the CDR3 is 14 residues. CDR3 amino acids: CASSPRGGPYEQYF. The CDR3 region has the DNA TGTGCCAGCTCCCCCCGTGGGGGGCCGTACGAGCAGTACTTC.

The rearrangement joins TRBV6-5 to TRBJ2-7; D remains unclear. The CDR3 has 14 amino acids. Germline V gives CDR1 MNHEY, CDR2 SVGAGI. V lost 2 bases and J 6 bases, leaving 14 bases between the germline ends. This CDR3 reads CASSYAGTKGEQYF. CDR3 DNA: TGTGCCAGCAGTTACGCAGGTACGAAAGGCGAGCAGTACTTC.

The chain uses TRBV6-6 and TRBJ1-5; D uncertain. Germline V CDR1 and CDR2: MNHNY, SVGAGI (reference sequence). With 3 bases removed from V and 7 bases from J, the gap between germline ends came to 7 bases. This CDR3 region has 12 residues. The CDR3 spells CASSYSPQPQHF. The CDR3 region has the DNA TGTGCCAGCAGTTATTCTCCCCAGCCCCAGCATTTT.

Only one count was recorded for this clone. The V gene is TRBV7-9, the J gene TRBJ1-5; possible D gene TRBD1, 5 bases. Per the germline V gene, CDR1 is SEHNR and CDR2 is FQNEAQ (reference sequence). The V end lost 1 base, the J end lost 11 bases, and 12 bases lay between the germline ends. CDR3 length equals 13 residues. The CDR3 region is CASSLDRGLAQHF. In nucleotides, the CDR3 is TGTGCCAGCAGCTTAGACCGGGGGTTGGCCCAGCATTTT. The full variable domain, in which reference TRBV7-9 and TRBJ1-5 provide the parts outside the CDR3, is DTGVSQNPRHKITKRGQNVTFRCDPISEHNRLYWYRQTLGQGPEFLTYFQNEAQLEKSRLLSDRFSAERPKGSFSTLEIQRTEQGDSAMYLCASSLDRGLAQHFGDGTRLSIL.

The CDR3 region is CASSFGTGVTEAFF. In DNA, the CDR3 is TGTGCCAGCAGCTTCGGGACAGGGGTCACTGAAGCTTTCTTT. J is TRBJ1-1 and V is TRBV7-2, with TRBD1 matching over 10 bases. V shed 3 bases, J shed 4 bases, and the junction held 2 bases outside the gene matches. The CDR3 spans 14 residues. Germline V CDR1 and CDR2: SGHTA, FQGNSA.

V usage is TRBV9 and J usage is TRBJ1-6; D is unclear. The CDR3 extends over 16 amino acids. Deletions cut 0 bases from V and 2 bases from J, with 9 bases between. In germline, CDR1 is SGDLS, CDR2 YYNGEE. This CDR3 reads CASSVAGTPYNSPLHF. CDR3 sequence (DNA): TGTGCCAGCAGCGTAGCGGGCACTCCCTATAATTCACCCCTCCACTTT.

The chain has TRBV7-2 and TRBJ2-7, with 7 bases lining up with TRBD1. This CDR3 is built from 15 residues. With V trimmed by 4 bases and J by 3 bases, 9 bases remained unmatched. Germline V lookup: CDR1 SGHTA, CDR2 FQGNSA. The CDR3 DNA reads as TGTGCCAGCAGCTCAAACAGGGGCGGCGTCTACGAGCAGTACTTC. This encodes CASSSNRGGVYEQYF.

The chain has TRBV4-2 and TRBJ1-1; 11 bases fit TRBD1. In germline, CDR1 is LGHNA, CDR2 YNFKEQ. The CDR3 contains 17 residues. V was clipped by 1 base and J by 2 bases; unmatched bases: 6. CDR3 loop: CASSQGDRGRKNTEAFF. In DNA, the CDR3 is TGTGCCAGCAGCCAAGGGGACAGGGGGAGAAAAAACACTGAAGCTTTCTTT.

The chain combines TRBV29-1 with TRBJ1-1; D might be TRBD1 (6 bases). V was shortened by 6 bases and J by 3 bases, with 14 bases between the two germline ends. From germline, CDR1 is SQVTM and CDR2 ANQGSEA. The CDR3 spans 13 residues. CDR3 amino acids: CSVSDSTYTEAFF. The CDR3 region has the DNA TGCAGCGTCTCGGACAGTACTTACACTGAAGCTTTCTTT.

The rearrangement joins TRBV30 to TRBJ2-7, with D hard to call. Looked up from germline, CDR1 is GTSNPN and CDR2 is SVGIG (reference sequence). Deletions cut 3 bases from V and 8 bases from J, with 11 bases between. This CDR3 contains 11 residues. The CDR3 spells CAWSDRTKQYF. The CDR3, as DNA: TGTGCCTGGAGCGATCGAACGAAGCAGTACTTC.

This sequence joins TRBV14 and TRBJ2-2; D gene ambiguous. Trimming left V 1 base short and J 2 bases short, with 5 bases between. This CDR3 comprises 14 residues. Per germline, CDR1 SGHDN and CDR2 FVKESK. CDR3 amino acids: CASSQVHNTGELFF. The CDR3 nucleotides are TGTGCCAGCAGCCAAGTGCATAACACCGGGGAGCTGTTTTTT.

The chain combines TRBV11-1 with TRBJ2-3; weak D call: TRBD1 (6 bases). The CDR3 runs to 16 residues. The V gene lost 3 bases and the J gene lost 4 bases, with 17 bases spanning the gap. The V gene's germline CDR1 is SGHAT and CDR2 FQDESV (reference sequence). CDR3 amino acids: CASSFSGREGADTQYF. In DNA form, the CDR3 reads TGTGCCAGCAGCTTTTCTGGGAGAGAGGGGGCAGATACGCAGTATTTT.

V gene TRBV5-1 combines with J gene TRBJ1-1; D might be TRBD1 (5 bases). Germline V gene lookup returns CDR1 SGHRS and CDR2 YFSETQ. The CDR3 length is 14 residues. V was pared by 0 bases and J by 1 base, with 7 bases between. The CDR3 loop is CASSLVDRNTEAFF. The CDR3 bases are TGCGCCAGCAGCTTGGTCGACAGGAACACTGAAGCTTTCTTT.

The chain combines TRBV2 with TRBJ1-5; a weak D match, TRBD1 (5 bases). Germline CDR1 is SNHLY and CDR2 is FYNNEI. The V and J ends lost 8 bases and 3 bases respectively, with 11 bases between them. The CDR3 is made up of 13 amino acids. In nucleotides, the CDR3 is TGTGCCAGCGCCCGGGACGTCAATCAGCCCCAGCATTTT. Translation gives CASARDVNQPQHF.

The chain couples TRBV19 to TRBJ2-1; D call uncertain. Trimming cost V 1 base and J 0 bases, with 10 bases left between them. The CDR3 has 16 amino acids. Germline V gene data show CDR1 as LNHDA and CDR2 as SQIVND (reference sequence). Written as DNA, the CDR3 is TGTGCCAGTAGTATAGCCCCATTAAGCTCCTACAATGAGCAGTTCTTC. Translating gives CASSIAPLSSYNEQFF.